The 6 T cell receptor beta chains below all came from one sample that was sequenced in a study of blood T cell repertoires in COVID-19. Profiling relied on immunoSEQ multiplex PCR, and the TCRdb table lists in-frame clones only, not all of them. In the table there are approximately 360,000 clones, roughly 90% of which are singletons. Source material: peripheral blood. All receptors come from a man aged 40-49 years with acute or convalescent COVID-19.

The chain couples TRBV27 to TRBJ1-2; 9 bases are shared with TRBD1. The junction had 12 bases not matched to a gene; V was cut back by 5 bases and J by 5 bases. Germline V CDR1 and CDR2: MNHEY, SMNVEV (reference sequence). This CDR3 region has 16 residues. The CDR3 DNA reads TGTGCCAGCAGTCAAGGACAGGGGATATGGGGTTATGGCTACACCTTC. Translated: CASSQGQGIWGYGYTF.

The rearrangement links TRBV4-1 to TRBJ2-1; TRBD1 matches at 9 bases. CDR3 size: 17 residues. The ends lost 0 bases at V and 4 bases at J; junction bases unmatched: 7. Germline CDR1 reads MGHRA; CDR2 reads YSYEKL. The CDR3 region is CASSQDYGQGLYNEQFF. The DNA for the CDR3 is TGCGCCAGCAGCCAAGATTACGGACAGGGGCTATACAATGAGCAGTTCTTC.

The chain couples TRBV15 to TRBJ2-5; 10 bases are a match to TRBD2. The V and J ends lost 5 bases and 5 bases, in that order; junction bases with no gene match: 11. CDR1 and CDR2 from the germline V gene are LNHNV and YYDKDF (reference sequence). The CDR3 has 16 residues. CDR3 DNA sequence: TGTGCCACCAGCGGTTTAGGGTTAGCGGGAGGTGAGACCCAGTACTTC. This codes for CATSGLGLAGGETQYF.

The chain links TRBV10-3 to TRBJ1-2; TRBD1 matches 7 bases. Trimming took 2 bases from V and 4 from J; bases not matched to a gene: 4. The germline gives CDR1 ENHRY, CDR2 SYGVKD. This CDR3 has 14 residues. CDR3 loop: CAISEDRDGYGYTF. CDR3 nucleotides: TGTGCCATCAGTGAGGACAGGGATGGCTATGGCTACACCTTC.

As DNA, the CDR3 is TGTGCCAGCAGCTCCCGAGTCATCCGGGGGAGCTCCTACGAGCAGTACTTC. Translated: CASSSRVIRGSSYEQYF. The V and J genes are TRBV28 and TRBJ2-7; D is possibly TRBD2 (6 bases). Germline CDR1 is MDHEN and CDR2 is SYDVKM. The CDR3 is 17 residues long. V was trimmed by 6 bases and J by 0 bases, leaving 21 bases between them.

The chain is built from TRBV7-9 and TRBJ1-2, with D maybe TRBD1 (5 bases). Germline V lookup: CDR1 SEHNR, CDR2 FQNEAQ (reference sequence). CDR3 length: 14 residues. Deletions cut 2 bases from V and 4 bases from J, with 11 bases between. CDR3 DNA sequence: TGTGCCAGCAGCTTAACGACAGACGCCTATGGCTACACCTTC. The encoded protein is CASSLTTDAYGYTF.